This T cell receptor beta chain was sequenced in a study of blood T cell repertoires in COVID-19. Overall study context: Collection of acute and convalescent COVID-19 samples took place in the United States, Italy and Spain. From T cells, B-cell-depleted T cells, or PBMCs came the material, which was cDNA or gDNA.

This clone has a handful of counts. Authors' processing steps: How many nucleated cells were present was estimated from reference gene primer amplification. Sequencing was performed with immunoSEQ multiplex PCR; in TCRdb, only in-frame clones are kept and a portion is missing. Clonal size and the V and J genes are those of that table, whereas D and trimming came from the DNA. The sample lists some 340,000 clones, more than 70% occurring once. The V gene's germline CDR1 is LNHDA and CDR2 SQIVND (reference sequence). The CDR3 is 13 amino acids. V shed 7 bases and J 5 bases; nucleotides not matched to a gene: 7.

Sequenced sample: peripheral blood. This chain links TRBV19 with TRBJ1-1; 7 bases agree with TRBD1. The TCR sequence derives from a young man with active or convalescent COVID-19. The CDR3 sequence is CASTLDRETEAFF. In nucleotides, the CDR3 is TGTGCCAGTACCCTCGACAGGGAGACTGAAGCTTTCTTT.